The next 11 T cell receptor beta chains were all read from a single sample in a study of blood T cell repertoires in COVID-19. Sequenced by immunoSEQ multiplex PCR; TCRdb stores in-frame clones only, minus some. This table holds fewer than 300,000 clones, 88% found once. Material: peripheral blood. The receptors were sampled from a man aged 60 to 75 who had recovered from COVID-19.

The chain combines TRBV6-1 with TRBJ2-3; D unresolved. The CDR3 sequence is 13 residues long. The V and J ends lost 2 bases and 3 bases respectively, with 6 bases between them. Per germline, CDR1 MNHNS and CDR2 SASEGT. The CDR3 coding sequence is TGTGCCAGCAGTGAACAGGCTACAGATACGCAGTATTTT. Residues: CASSEQATDTQYF.

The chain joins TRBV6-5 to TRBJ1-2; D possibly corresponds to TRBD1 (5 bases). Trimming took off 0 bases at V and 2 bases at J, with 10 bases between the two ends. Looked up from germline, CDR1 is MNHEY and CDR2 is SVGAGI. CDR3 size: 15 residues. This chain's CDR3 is CASSYSREGNYGYTF. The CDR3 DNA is TGTGCCAGCAGTTACTCTCGGGAGGGGAACTATGGCTACACCTTC.

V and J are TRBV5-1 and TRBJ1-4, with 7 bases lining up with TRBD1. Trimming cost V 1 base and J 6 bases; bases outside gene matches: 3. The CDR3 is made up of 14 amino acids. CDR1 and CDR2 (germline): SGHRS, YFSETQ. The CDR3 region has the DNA TGCGCCAGCAGCTTGACAGGGGCCGATGAAAAACTGTTTTTT. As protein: CASSLTGADEKLFF.

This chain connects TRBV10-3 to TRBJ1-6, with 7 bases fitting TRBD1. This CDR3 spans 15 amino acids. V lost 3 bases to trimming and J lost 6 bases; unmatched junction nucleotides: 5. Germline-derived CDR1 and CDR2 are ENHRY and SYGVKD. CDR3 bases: TGTGCCATCAGTGACAGGGGGATGGGTAATTCACCCCTCCACTTT. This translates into CAISDRGMGNSPLHF.

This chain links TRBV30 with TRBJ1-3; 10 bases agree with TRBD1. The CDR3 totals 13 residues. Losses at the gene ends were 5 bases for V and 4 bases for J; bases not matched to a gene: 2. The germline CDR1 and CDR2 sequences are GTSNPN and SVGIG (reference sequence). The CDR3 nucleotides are TGTGCCTGGGGGACAGGGGTCGGAAACACCATATATTTT. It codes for CAWGTGVGNTIYF.

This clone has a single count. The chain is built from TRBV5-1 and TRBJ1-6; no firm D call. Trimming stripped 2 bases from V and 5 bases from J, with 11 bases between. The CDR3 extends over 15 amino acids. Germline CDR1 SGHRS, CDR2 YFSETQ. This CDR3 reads CASSFSGGNNSPLHF. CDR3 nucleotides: TGCGCCAGCAGCTTTTCAGGAGGAAATAATTCACCCCTCCACTTT. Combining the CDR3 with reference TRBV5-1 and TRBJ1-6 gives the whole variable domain KAGVTQTPRYLIKTRGQQVTLSCSPISGHRSVSWYQQTPGQGLQFLFEYFSETQRNKGNFPGRFSGRQFSNSRSEMNVSTLELGDSALYLCASSFSGGNNSPLHFGNGTRLTVT.

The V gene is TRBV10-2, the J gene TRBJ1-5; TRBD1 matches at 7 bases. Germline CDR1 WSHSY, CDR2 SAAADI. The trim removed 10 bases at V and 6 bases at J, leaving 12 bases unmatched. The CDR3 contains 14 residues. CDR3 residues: CATREGQVGQPQHF. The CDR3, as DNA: TGCGCCACCCGTGAAGGACAGGTGGGTCAGCCCCAGCATTTT.

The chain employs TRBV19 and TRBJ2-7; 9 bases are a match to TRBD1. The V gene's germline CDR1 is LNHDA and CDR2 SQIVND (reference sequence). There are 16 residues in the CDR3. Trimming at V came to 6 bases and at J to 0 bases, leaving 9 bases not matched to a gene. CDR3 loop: CASRNTGTGLSYEQYF. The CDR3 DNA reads TGTGCCAGTAGGAATACCGGGACAGGGCTCTCCTACGAGCAGTACTTC.

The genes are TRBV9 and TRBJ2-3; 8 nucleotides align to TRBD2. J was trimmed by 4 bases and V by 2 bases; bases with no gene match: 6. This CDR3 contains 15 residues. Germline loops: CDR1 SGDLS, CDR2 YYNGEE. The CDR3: CASSVAAGDSDTQYF. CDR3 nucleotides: TGTGCCAGCAGCGTTGCAGCGGGGGACTCAGATACGCAGTATTTT. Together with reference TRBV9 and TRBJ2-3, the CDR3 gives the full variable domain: DSGVTQTPKHLITATGQRVTLRCSPRSGDLSVYWYQQSLDQGLQFLIQYYNGEERAKGNILERFSAQQFPDLHSELNLSSLELGDSALYFCASSVAAGDSDTQYFGPGTRLTVL.

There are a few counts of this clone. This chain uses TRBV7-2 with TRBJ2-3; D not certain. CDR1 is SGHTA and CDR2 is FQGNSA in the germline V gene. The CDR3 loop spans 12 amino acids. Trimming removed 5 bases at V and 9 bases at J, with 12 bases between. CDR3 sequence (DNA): TGTGCCAGCAGCGTCGACCTGGGCACGCAGTATTTT. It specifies CASSVDLGTQYF.

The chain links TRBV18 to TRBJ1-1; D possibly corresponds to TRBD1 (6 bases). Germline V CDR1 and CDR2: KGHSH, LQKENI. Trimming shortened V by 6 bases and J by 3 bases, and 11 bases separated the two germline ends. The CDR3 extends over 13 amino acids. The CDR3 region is CASSLRQDTEAFF. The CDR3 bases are TGTGCCAGCTCCCTCAGACAGGACACTGAAGCTTTCTTT.